This entry lists 29 T cell receptor beta chains sequenced from one sample in a study of blood T cell repertoires in COVID-19. The protocol was immunoSEQ multiplex PCR, while the TCRdb copy is restricted to in-frame clones and leaves out a portion. The table lists about 130,000 clones, 92% of them singletons. The sequencing sample was made of peripheral blood. These receptors were taken from a man aged 50-59 years with COVID-19, enrolled during active disease.

The V and J genes are TRBV11-2 and TRBJ1-4; D is perhaps TRBD1 (5 bases). The CDR3 consists of 15 residues. Trimming shortened V by 1 base and J by 7 bases, and 13 bases separated the two germline ends. Germline V gene data show CDR1 as SGHAT and CDR2 as FQNNGV. DNA for the CDR3: TGTGCCAGCAGCTTAGGTGGGGGGTCCGGTGAAAAACTGTTTTTT. Translated, it gives CASSLGGGSGEKLFF.

The J gene is TRBJ1-2, the V gene TRBV10-3, with D possibly TRBD1 on 6 matching bases. The germline CDR1 and CDR2 sequences are ENHRY and SYGVKD. The CDR3 extends over 15 amino acids. Trimming removed 6 bases at V and 6 bases at J, with 20 bases between. The CDR3 region is CAISVLTGFKHGYTF. The CDR3 nucleotides are TGTGCCATCAGCGTTCTGACAGGATTTAAACATGGCTACACCTTC.

The CDR3 region has the DNA TGTGCCAGCAGCGCAGGGGATCGGGTCCAAGAGACCCAGTACTTC. The encoded protein is CASSAGDRVQETQYF. The chain couples TRBV9 to TRBJ2-5; weak D call: TRBD1 (6 bases). Germline CDR1 is SGDLS and CDR2 is YYNGEE. Trimming took 3 bases from V and 1 from J, leaving 13 bases between them. CDR3 length: 15 residues.

V and J are TRBV6-2 or TRBV6-3 and TRBJ1-3; D perhaps matches TRBD1 (5 bases). This CDR3 comprises 16 residues. Between the trimmed V and J ends, which lost 4 bases and 0 bases, there was a span of 13 bases. CDR1 and CDR2 from the germline V gene are MNHEY and SVGEGT. In DNA form, the CDR3 reads TGTGCCAGCAGTTCCCCAGGGACTCTCTCTGGAAACACCATATATTTT. Its translation is CASSSPGTLSGNTIYF.

This chain uses TRBV6-2 or TRBV6-3 with TRBJ1-1; 7 nucleotides line up with TRBD1. The CDR3 spans 13 residues. V trimming: 2 bases; J trimming: 4 bases; junction bases outside the gene matches: 1. Germline assignment: CDR1 MNHEY and CDR2 SVGEGT. For the CDR3, the DNA is TGTGCCAGCAGTTACACAGGGGCCACTGAAGCTTTCTTT. It specifies CASSYTGATEAFF.

J is TRBJ1-6 and V is TRBV6-6; D is perhaps TRBD1 (5 bases). The V end was cut by 5 bases, the J end by 0 bases, with 11 bases between. In germline, CDR1 is MNHNY, CDR2 SVGAGI (reference sequence). The CDR3 totals 16 residues. CDR3 nucleotides: TGTGCCAGCAGTCAAGGGGAGGGCTCCTATAATTCACCCCTCCACTTT. This encodes CASSQGEGSYNSPLHF.

V is TRBV30 and J is TRBJ1-5; D uncertain. V lost 5 bases to trimming and J lost 5 bases, with 7 bases between them. Germline assignment: CDR1 GTSNPN and CDR2 SVGIG (reference sequence). This CDR3 has 11 residues. The CDR3 is CAWGEHQPQHF. For the CDR3, the DNA is TGTGCCTGGGGGGAGCATCAGCCCCAGCATTTT.

This rearrangement joins TRBV7-3 to TRBJ2-3; 8 bases match TRBD2. The CDR3 loop spans 16 amino acids. Trimming at V came to 2 bases and at J to 4 bases, leaving 8 bases not matched to a gene. Germline V CDR1 and CDR2: SGHTA, FQGTGA. This CDR3 is CASSLYSGSGADTQYF. Written as DNA, the CDR3 is TGTGCCAGCAGCTTATACAGCGGGAGTGGTGCAGATACGCAGTATTTT.

This sequence joins TRBV6-2 or TRBV6-3 and TRBJ2-4, with D perhaps TRBD2 (6 bases). This CDR3 region has 14 residues. Trimming left V 0 bases short and J 6 bases short, with 9 bases between. Germline CDR1 and CDR2: MNHEY and SVGEGT. CDR3 sequence (DNA): TGTGCCAGCAGTTACTCGGGGGGAGCAAACATTCAGTACTTC. Its translation: CASSYSGGANIQYF.

The CDR3 reads CASSLFAPTNTGELFF. CDR3 DNA sequence: TGTGCCAGTAGTCTTTTTGCGCCGACGAACACCGGGGAGCTGTTTTTT. The rearrangement joins TRBV19 to TRBJ2-2; unclear D gene. Germline lookup yields CDR1 LNHDA and CDR2 SQIVND (reference sequence). CDR3 length: 16 residues. Trimming took off 5 bases at V and 0 bases at J, with 13 bases between the two ends.

The chain uses TRBV4-2 and TRBJ2-1; a weak D match, TRBD2 (5 bases). This CDR3 has 17 residues. Germline assignment: CDR1 LGHNA and CDR2 YNFKEQ. Trimming pared 0 bases from V and 0 bases from J, leaving 12 bases between. CDR3: CASSQEGFLASYNEQFF. CDR3 sequence (DNA): TGTGCCAGCAGCCAAGAAGGGTTCCTAGCCTCCTACAATGAGCAGTTCTTC.

This chain uses TRBV6-6 with TRBJ2-6; D possibly corresponds to TRBD2 (5 bases). In germline, CDR1 is MNHNY, CDR2 SVGAGI (reference sequence). V lost 2 bases and J lost 2, with 7 bases in between. The CDR3 contains 15 residues. CDR3 sequence: CASSYDGTGANVLTF. The CDR3 nucleotides are TGTGCCAGCAGTTACGACGGGACTGGGGCCAACGTCCTGACTTTC.

The chain uses TRBV5-1 and TRBJ2-5; D ambiguous. The germline V gene has CDR1 SGHRS and CDR2 YFSETQ. CDR3 size: 13 residues. Trimming took 3 bases from V and 3 from J, leaving 9 bases between them. Here the CDR3 DNA reads TGCGCCAGCAGCTCCCCGGGTAAAGAGACCCAGTACTTC. Its translation is CASSSPGKETQYF.

The chain recombines TRBV15 with TRBJ1-2; no reliable D call. Trimming stripped 1 base from V and 10 bases from J, with 19 bases between. Germline CDR1 LNHNV, CDR2 YYDKDF (reference sequence). The CDR3 covers 15 residues. The CDR3 loop is CATSRVTKNAMSYTF. The CDR3 DNA follows: TGTGCCACCAGCAGAGTTACTAAAAACGCCATGTCCTACACCTTC.

The rearrangement links TRBV30 to TRBJ1-2; D perhaps matches TRBD1 (6 bases). The ends were cut back, 0 bases at V and 7 bases at J, with 18 bases in the middle. The germline CDR1 and CDR2 sequences are GTSNPN and SVGIG (reference sequence). The CDR3 runs 15 residues. The CDR3 here is CAWSVNPGAPRGYTF. DNA for the CDR3: TGTGCCTGGAGTGTCAACCCAGGGGCTCCTCGTGGCTACACCTTC.

This clone was counted a single time. The genes are TRBV4-1 and TRBJ1-4; 7 bases are a match to TRBD1. Losses at the gene ends were 1 base for V and 7 bases for J; bases not matched to a gene: 3. Per germline, CDR1 MGHRA and CDR2 YSYEKL. There are 14 residues in the CDR3. The CDR3 reads CASSQADRAEKLFF. The CDR3 DNA follows: TGCGCCAGCAGCCAAGCCGACAGGGCTGAAAAACTGTTTTTT.

The V and J genes are TRBV7-9 and TRBJ1-5; D gene uncertain. Germline V gene data show CDR1 as SEHNR and CDR2 as FQNEAQ (reference sequence). The ends were cut back, 5 bases at V and 9 bases at J, with 5 bases in the middle. The CDR3 consists of 10 residues. CDR3 in amino acids: CASSPRPQHF. The CDR3 DNA follows: TGTGCCAGCAGCCCGCGGCCCCAGCATTTT.

V and J are TRBV5-5 and TRBJ1-1; D uncertain. Deletions cut 1 base from V and 4 bases from J, with 11 bases between. Looked up from germline, CDR1 is SGHKS and CDR2 is YYEKEE (reference sequence). This CDR3 region has 14 residues. CDR3 sequence reads: CASSLHPGSTEAFF. The CDR3 region has the DNA TGTGCCAGCAGCTTGCATCCGGGGAGCACTGAAGCTTTCTTT.

This chain connects TRBV27 to TRBJ1-4; weak D call: TRBD1 (6 bases). The germline V gene encodes CDR1 MNHEY and CDR2 SMNVEV (reference sequence). This CDR3 has 14 residues. Between the trimmed V and J ends, which lost 5 bases and 4 bases, there was a span of 11 bases. Here the CDR3 DNA reads TGTGCCAGCAGTCTTCGGACAGATAATGAAAAACTGTTTTTT. It yields the protein CASSLRTDNEKLFF.

V usage is TRBV20-1 and J usage is TRBJ2-4; D possibly corresponds to TRBD1 (6 bases). The germline V gene has CDR1 DFQATT and CDR2 SNEGSKA (reference sequence). The ends were cut back, 5 bases at V and 6 bases at J, with 14 bases in the middle. This CDR3 is built from 13 residues. CDR3 sequence reads: CSAGGGAVNIQYF. CDR3 bases: TGCAGTGCTGGTGGGGGCGCGGTAAACATTCAGTACTTC.

DNA for the CDR3: TGCGCCAGCAGAATACAGGGGGCGGGCACAGATACGCAGTATTTT. Amino acids: CASRIQGAGTDTQYF. The rearrangement joins TRBV5-1 to TRBJ2-3; 9 bases match TRBD1. The length of the CDR3 is 15 residues. Germline V gene data show CDR1 as SGHRS and CDR2 as YFSETQ. Trimming removed 5 bases from V and 1 base from J; junction bases left unmatched: 5.

The chain carries TRBV5-1 and TRBJ1-1, with 12 bases fitting TRBD1. The V gene's germline CDR1 is SGHRS and CDR2 YFSETQ. Germline trimming cut 4 bases from V and 3 bases from J; bases unmatched to any gene: 7. The CDR3 covers 16 residues. CDR3 loop: CASSATGQGAYTEAFF. The CDR3 coding sequence is TGCGCCAGCAGCGCGACGGGACAGGGGGCCTACACTGAAGCTTTCTTT.

The chain couples TRBV5-1 to TRBJ2-1; D is perhaps TRBD1 (5 bases). Germline V CDR1 and CDR2: SGHRS, YFSETQ. V was pared by 0 bases and J by 4 bases, with 8 bases between. CDR3 length: 14 residues. The CDR3 spells CASSLGQLYNEQFF. The CDR3 nucleotides read TGCGCCAGCAGCTTGGGACAGCTATACAATGAGCAGTTCTTC.

V is TRBV24-1 and J is TRBJ1-5, with D possibly matching TRBD1 (5 bases). The CDR3 runs 13 residues. From germline, CDR1 is KGHDR and CDR2 SFDVKD. V was trimmed by 3 bases and J by 5 bases, leaving 7 bases between them. The CDR3 sequence: CATSDDSDQPQHF. In DNA form, the CDR3 reads TGTGCCACCAGTGATGACAGTGATCAGCCCCAGCATTTT.

The chain links TRBV19 to TRBJ1-3; tentative D call: TRBD1 (6 bases). CDR1 LNHDA and CDR2 SQIVND come from the germline V gene (reference sequence). V lost 7 bases, J lost 9 bases, and 25 bases lay in between. The CDR3 consists of 16 residues. The CDR3 protein is CASTPRTDSSRATIYF. The CDR3 DNA is TGTGCCAGTACCCCGCGGACAGACAGTAGCCGGGCCACCATATATTTT.

The chain is built from TRBV9 and TRBJ2-3, with D possibly TRBD2 on 5 matching bases. The CDR3 extends over 13 amino acids. V lost 4 bases and J lost 9, with 15 bases in between. Germline CDR1 and CDR2: SGDLS and YYNGEE. The chain's CDR3 is CASSLPNGGTQYF. The CDR3 nucleotides read TGTGCCAGCAGCCTACCCAACGGCGGGACGCAGTATTTT. Supplemented by reference TRBV9 and TRBJ2-3, the full variable domain reads DSGVTQTPKHLITATGQRVTLRCSPRSGDLSVYWYQQSLDQGLQFLIQYYNGEERAKGNILERFSAQQFPDLHSELNLSSLELGDSALYFCASSLPNGGTQYFGPGTRLTVL.

This clone was seen a single time. The V and J genes are TRBV7-6 and TRBJ2-7, with TRBD1 identical over 8 bases. CDR3 size: 15 residues. Germline CDR1 reads SGHVS; CDR2 reads FNYEAQ. Unmatched junction bases numbered 7, after V lost 3 bases and J lost 3 bases. The CDR3 DNA sequence: TGTGCCAGCAGCTTTCAATCAGGGGGCAGCTACGAGCAGTACTTC. It translates to CASSFQSGGSYEQYF. The complete variable domain, with remaining parts taken from reference TRBV7-6 and TRBJ2-7, reads GAGVSQSPRYKVTKRGQDVALRCDPISGHVSLYWYRQALGQGPEFLTYFNYEAQQDKSGLPNDRFSAERPEGSISTLTIQRTEQRDSAMYRCASSFQSGGSYEQYFGPGTRLTVT.

V gene TRBV6-2 or TRBV6-3 combines with J gene TRBJ2-1, with 10 nucleotides matching TRBD2. Germline CDR1 MNHEY, CDR2 SVGEGT. Trimming removed 1 base from V and 5 bases from J; junction bases left unmatched: 5. The CDR3 runs to 16 residues. CDR3 nucleotide sequence: TGTGCCAGCAGTTACTGGGGACTAGCGTGGAACAATGAGCAGTTCTTC. Translation: CASSYWGLAWNNEQFF.

The chain is built from TRBV19 and TRBJ1-2; TRBD1 matches 9 bases. V was clipped by 5 bases and J by 2 bases; unmatched bases: 6. The CDR3 is 15 residues long. Germline values: CDR1 LNHDA, CDR2 SQIVND (reference sequence). For the CDR3, the DNA is TGTGCCAGTAGTGTCAGGACAGGGGCGAACTATGGCTACACCTTC. Its translation: CASSVRTGANYGYTF.